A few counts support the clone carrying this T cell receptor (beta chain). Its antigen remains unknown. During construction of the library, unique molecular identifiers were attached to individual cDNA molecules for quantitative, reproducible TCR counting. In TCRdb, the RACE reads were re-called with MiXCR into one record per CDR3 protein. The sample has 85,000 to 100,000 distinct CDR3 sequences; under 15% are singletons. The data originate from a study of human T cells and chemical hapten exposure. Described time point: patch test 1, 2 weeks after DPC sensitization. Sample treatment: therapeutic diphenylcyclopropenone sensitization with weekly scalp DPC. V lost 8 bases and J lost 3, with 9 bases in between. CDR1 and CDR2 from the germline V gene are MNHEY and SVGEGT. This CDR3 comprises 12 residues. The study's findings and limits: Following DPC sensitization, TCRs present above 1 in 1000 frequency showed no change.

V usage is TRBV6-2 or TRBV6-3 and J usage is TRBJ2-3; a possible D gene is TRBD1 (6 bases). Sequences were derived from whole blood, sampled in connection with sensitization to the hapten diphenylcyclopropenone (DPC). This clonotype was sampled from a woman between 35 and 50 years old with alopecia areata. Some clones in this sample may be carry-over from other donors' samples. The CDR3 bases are TGTGCCAGCGGAACAGGGACAGATACGCAGTATTTT. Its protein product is CASGTGTDTQYF.